Sequencing of this T cell receptor (beta chain) was carried out in a study of graft-versus-host responses after intestinal transplantation. Notes on the study in general: The recipient marrow held GvH clones, and some of them showed up first in ileum or blood.

The data were produced by immunoSEQ multiplex PCR, yet TCRdb's version contains in-frame clones alone and is incomplete. The table lists some 79,000 clones, less than 90% of them singletons. This CDR3 has 14 amino acids. The V gene's germline CDR1 is MNHNY and CDR2 SVGAGI (reference sequence). Losses at the gene ends were 4 bases for V and 6 bases for J; bases not matched to a gene: 7. On this clone: Its cognate antigen is unknown.

Sequenced material: unstimulated CD4+ T cells sorted from spleen or lymph node cells, taken before intestinal transplant. The sequence derives from a human donor who received an intestinal transplant. This chain uses TRBV6-6 with TRBJ2-7; 9 bases are shared with TRBD1. The CDR3 region has the DNA TGTGCCAGCAGTTTAACAGGGGGCTGGGCCGAGCAGTACTTC. This gives the protein CASSLTGGWAEQYF.